These 27 T cell receptor beta chains were sequenced from one sample in a study of T cell responses to AZD1222 COVID-19 vaccine (dated by TCRdb to the early 2020s). Per the publication, the time point label means: baseline before first vaccination. Preparation of the library involved the immunoSEQ multiplex PCR assay. TCRdb holds this immuneACCESS table with in-frame rearrangements only. Some clones are missing; in checked studies, unresolved V genes explain under half, and the rest has no known cause. The sample table shows roughly 120,000 clones, and approximately 85% are seen once. Less than 5% of the sample comes from the top ten. The input for sequencing was peripheral blood, taken on day 0 of AZD1222 vaccination. These receptor sequences come from an adult in good health.

The chain is built from TRBV7-9 and TRBJ1-5; perhaps TRBD1 as D (6 bases). This CDR3 comprises 16 residues. In germline, CDR1 is SEHNR, CDR2 FQNEAQ (reference sequence). Deletions cut 5 bases from V and 1 base from J, with 15 bases between. This chain's CDR3 is CASSPRGQRSNQPQHF. The CDR3 DNA reads TGTGCCAGCAGCCCCCGTGGACAGAGGAGCAATCAGCCCCAGCATTTT.

The chain recombines TRBV7-2 with TRBJ1-2, with 8 bases identical to TRBD1. Germline V gene sequence: CDR1 SGHTA, CDR2 FQGNSA. CDR3 length: 12 amino acids. Trimming at V came to 7 bases and at J to 7 bases, leaving 5 bases not matched to a gene. The CDR3 bases are TGTGCCAGCATTTACAGGGGGTCTGGCTACACCTTC. It is translated as CASIYRGSGYTF.

The chain is built from TRBV23-1 and TRBJ1-3; the D gene is possibly TRBD1 (6 bases). Being an ORF, TRBV23-1 has a function that is uncertain. CDR3 length: 17 residues. V was clipped by 3 bases and J by 0 bases, with 15 bases between them. CDR3 in DNA: TGCGCCAGCAGTCATGGGGGACATAACCCCTCTGGAAACACCATATATTTT. It is translated as CASSHGGHNPSGNTIYF.

The chain couples TRBV29-1 to TRBJ2-1, with TRBD1 matching 11 bases. CDR1 SQVTM and CDR2 ANQGSEA come from the germline V gene. After removal of 0 bases from V and 8 bases from J, the junction contained 3 bases not matched to a gene. The CDR3 length is 14 residues. The CDR3 loop reads CSVEEGTGGHEQFF. In DNA, the CDR3 is TGCAGCGTTGAAGAGGGGACAGGGGGGCATGAGCAGTTCTTC.

CDR3 region: CASSWTGSYNEQFF. CDR3 bases: TGTGCCAGCAGCTGGACAGGGTCCTACAATGAGCAGTTCTTC. J is TRBJ2-1 and V is TRBV7-2, with 8 nucleotides matching TRBD1. V trimming: 4 bases; J trimming: 1 base; junction bases outside the gene matches: 0. Germline CDR1 and CDR2: SGHTA and FQGNSA. The CDR3 loop spans 14 amino acids.

CDR3: CLTPGGIGAFF. The CDR3 nucleotides are TGTCTTACCCCCGGGGGCATAGGAGCTTTCTTT. V gene TRBV19 combines with J gene TRBJ1-1, with D possibly TRBD1 on 6 matching bases. The CDR3 runs to 11 residues. From germline, CDR1 is LNHDA and CDR2 SQIVND (reference sequence).

The chain carries TRBV27 and TRBJ2-2; TRBD2 agrees at 7 bases. This CDR3 contains 14 residues. Germline lookup yields CDR1 MNHEY and CDR2 SMNVEV (reference sequence). V trimming: 8 bases; J trimming: 7 bases; junction bases outside the gene matches: 10. The CDR3 is CASPSLGEGGELFF. The DNA for the CDR3 is TGTGCCAGCCCCTCCCTGGGGGAGGGCGGGGAGCTGTTTTTT.

This clone came up a few times. The rearrangement links TRBV28 to TRBJ2-7; 9 positions match TRBD1. V was pared by 1 base and J by 0 bases, with 10 bases of the junction left unmatched. The CDR3 has 18 amino acids. Germline CDR1 MDHEN, CDR2 SYDVKM. The CDR3 DNA reads TGTGCCAGCAGTTTATACGGACAGGGGATGGGATTCTCCTACGAGCAGTACTTC. It codes for CASSLYGQGMGFSYEQYF.

V and J are TRBV27 and TRBJ1-1, with D maybe TRBD1 (6 bases). V gave up 4 bases and J gave up 2 bases, with 14 bases separating them. The CDR3 sequence is 15 residues long. Germline V gene lookup returns CDR1 MNHEY and CDR2 SMNVEV (reference sequence). The CDR3: CASSSDRRGNTEAFF. CDR3 nucleotide sequence: TGTGCCAGCAGTTCAGACAGGAGGGGCAACACTGAAGCTTTCTTT.

The genes are TRBV5-1 and TRBJ2-1; D ambiguous. The CDR3 contains 15 residues. Trimming shortened V by 3 bases and J by 0 bases, and 10 bases separated the two germline ends. Germline V gene data show CDR1 as SGHRS and CDR2 as YFSETQ. DNA of the CDR3: TGCGCCAGCAGCTCTTCGGTAGGCTCCTACAATGAGCAGTTCTTC. It translates to CASSSSVGSYNEQFF.

This clone was found a few times. This sequence joins TRBV10-2 and TRBJ2-2; D tentatively reads TRBD1 or TRBD2 (5 bases each). From germline, CDR1 is WSHSY and CDR2 SAAADI. This CDR3 is 15 amino acids long. With 1 base removed from V and 6 bases from J, the gap between germline ends came to 12 bases. The CDR3 DNA sequence: TGCGCCAGCAGTGAGTTCGTGGGGGTTGCCGGGGAGCTGTTTTTT. This translates into CASSEFVGVAGELFF.

The genes are TRBV10-2 and TRBJ1-1; D perhaps matches TRBD1 (5 bases). This CDR3 contains 12 residues. Trimming pared 8 bases from V and 10 bases from J, leaving 17 bases between. The germline gives CDR1 WSHSY, CDR2 SAAADI. This CDR3 reads CASRPSGEGAFF. CDR3 coding DNA: TGCGCCAGCCGACCCTCGGGGGAAGGAGCTTTCTTT.

The rearrangement joins TRBV5-5 to TRBJ1-2; tentatively, D is TRBD1 (5 bases). Germline-derived CDR1 and CDR2 are SGHKS and YYEKEE (reference sequence). This CDR3 has 16 amino acids. With 4 bases removed from V and 4 bases from J, the gap between germline ends came to 20 bases. This CDR3 reads CASSPEVGENGYGYTF. The CDR3 region has the DNA TGTGCCAGCAGCCCTGAGGTAGGGGAAAACGGCTATGGCTACACCTTC.

A single count supports this clone. The chain combines TRBV5-1 with TRBJ1-5, with a weak D call TRBD1 (5 bases). Trimming removed 3 bases at V and 0 bases at J, with 7 bases between. In germline, CDR1 is SGHRS, CDR2 YFSETQ. The CDR3 runs 14 residues. The CDR3 is CASSSGGSNQPQHF. As DNA, the CDR3 is TGCGCCAGCAGCTCGGGGGGTAGCAATCAGCCCCAGCATTTT.

The chain combines TRBV5-5 with TRBJ2-7; TRBD2 matches 9 bases. V shed 4 bases, J shed 2 bases, and the junction held 7 bases outside the gene matches. Germline V lookup: CDR1 SGHKS, CDR2 YYEKEE (reference sequence). This CDR3 contains 15 residues. CDR3 sequence reads: CASSPGTSSTYEQYF. As DNA, the CDR3 is TGTGCCAGCAGCCCAGGGACTAGCAGTACCTACGAGCAGTACTTC.

The chain uses TRBV7-9 and TRBJ1-2; D possibly corresponds to TRBD1 (5 bases). CDR3 length: 14 residues. Trimming removed 1 base at V and 2 bases at J, with 8 bases between. The germline V gene encodes CDR1 SEHNR and CDR2 FQNEAQ (reference sequence). Written as DNA, the CDR3 is TGTGCCAGCAGCTTAGTTCGGGGGAACTATGGCTACACCTTC. It encodes CASSLVRGNYGYTF. Full variable domain (remainder filled in from reference TRBV7-9 and TRBJ1-2): DTGVSQNPRHKITKRGQNVTFRCDPISEHNRLYWYRQTLGQGPEFLTYFQNEAQLEKSRLLSDRFSAERPKGSFSTLEIQRTEQGDSAMYLCASSLVRGNYGYTFGSGTRLTVV.

V is TRBV6-5 and J is TRBJ2-1; D remains unclear. This CDR3 comprises 13 residues. V gave up 0 bases and J gave up 6 bases, with 6 bases separating them. Germline CDR1 is MNHEY and CDR2 is SVGAGI. DNA of the CDR3: TGTGCCAGCAGTTACTCCCAGCGCAATGAGCAGTTCTTC. Translating gives CASSYSQRNEQFF.

This clone has a handful of counts. The rearrangement links TRBV11-2 to TRBJ1-5; no definite D call. Germline assignment: CDR1 SGHAT and CDR2 FQNNGV. V was clipped by 10 bases and J by 7 bases, with 17 bases between them. The CDR3 covers 13 residues. CDR3 DNA sequence: TGTGCCACCCGGTTGGGCCCTGGCCAGCCCCAGCATTTT. It translates to CATRLGPGQPQHF.

The chain carries TRBV4-1 and TRBJ1-4, with a tentative D call TRBD1 (6 bases). V lost 5 bases, J lost 2 bases, and 15 bases lay in between. The CDR3 has 16 residues. Looked up from germline, CDR1 is MGHRA and CDR2 is YSYEKL. The CDR3 loop reads CASSWGGAPTNEKLFF. The CDR3 coding sequence is TGCGCCAGCAGCTGGGGGGGGGCGCCGACTAATGAAAAACTGTTTTTT.

The CDR3 loop is CASSQDQAGREQYF. CDR3 bases: TGCGCCAGCAGCCAAGATCAGGCGGGGCGCGAGCAGTACTTC. The rearrangement uses TRBV4-3 and TRBJ2-7, with D perhaps matching TRBD2 (6 bases). V was clipped by 0 bases and J by 6 bases, with 12 bases between them. This CDR3 region has 14 residues. Germline-derived CDR1 and CDR2 are LGHNA and YSLEER.

The rearrangement links TRBV10-3 to TRBJ1-1; D is unclear. The CDR3 spans 13 residues. Trimming left V 0 bases short and J 2 bases short, with 4 bases between. Germline V gene data show CDR1 as ENHRY and CDR2 as SYGVKD. Here the CDR3 reads CAISESLNTEAFF. CDR3 DNA sequence: TGTGCCATCAGTGAGTCTCTAAACACTGAAGCTTTCTTT.

The chain uses TRBV18 and TRBJ2-3, with D perhaps matching TRBD1 (5 bases). Germline V CDR1 and CDR2: KGHSH, LQKENI. The CDR3 contains 16 residues. V was shortened by 1 base and J by 0 bases, with 11 bases between the two germline ends. In DNA form, the CDR3 reads TGTGCCAGCTCACCACGTGGGGCAACTAGCACAGATACGCAGTATTTT. Its protein product is CASSPRGATSTDTQYF.

Remarks on this clone: The sample holds other DNA sequences that translate to the same CDR3. This chain links TRBV28 with TRBJ2-7; 7 positions agree with TRBD1. This CDR3 spans 13 amino acids. J was trimmed by 5 bases and V by 6 bases; bases with no gene match: 7. Germline loops: CDR1 MDHEN, CDR2 SYDVKM. The CDR3, as DNA: TGTGCCAGCAGAAAACAGGGGTCCCACGAGCAGTACTTC. Translation gives CASRKQGSHEQYF.

The rearrangement joins TRBV5-1 to TRBJ2-3, with a possible D match to TRBD2 (5 bases). V lost 5 bases, J lost 0 bases, and 13 bases lay in between. CDR3 length: 15 residues. In germline, CDR1 is SGHRS, CDR2 YFSETQ. The CDR3 spells CASRETSMSTDTQYF. The DNA for the CDR3 is TGCGCCAGCAGGGAAACTAGTATGAGCACAGATACGCAGTATTTT.

The V and J genes are TRBV10-3 and TRBJ2-3; TRBD2 might be the D (6 bases). The length of the CDR3 is 15 residues. The V and J ends lost 1 base and 1 base respectively, with 9 bases between them. Germline V gene lookup returns CDR1 ENHRY and CDR2 SYGVKD. For the CDR3, the DNA is TGTGCCATCAGTGAGTTGGAGGGCGGCACAGATACGCAGTATTTT. Protein product: CAISELEGGTDTQYF.

The rearrangement links TRBV28 to TRBJ1-2; the D gene is possibly TRBD1 (5 bases). In germline, CDR1 is MDHEN, CDR2 SYDVKM. The CDR3 covers 14 residues. The V and J ends lost 5 bases and 4 bases respectively, with 14 bases between them. The CDR3 loop reads CASSDAQGGYGYTF. Written as DNA, the CDR3 is TGTGCCAGCAGTGATGCCCAGGGTGGCTATGGCTACACCTTC.

This chain uses TRBV7-9 with TRBJ1-2, with D maybe TRBD1 (5 bases). The CDR3 contains 15 residues. Germline V gives CDR1 SEHNR, CDR2 FQNEAQ (reference sequence). The V gene lost 2 bases and the J gene lost 5 bases, with 15 bases spanning the gap. The CDR3 bases are TGTGCCAGCAGCTTAAGGGCAGGGAAAGGATATGGCTACACCTTC. It specifies CASSLRAGKGYGYTF.